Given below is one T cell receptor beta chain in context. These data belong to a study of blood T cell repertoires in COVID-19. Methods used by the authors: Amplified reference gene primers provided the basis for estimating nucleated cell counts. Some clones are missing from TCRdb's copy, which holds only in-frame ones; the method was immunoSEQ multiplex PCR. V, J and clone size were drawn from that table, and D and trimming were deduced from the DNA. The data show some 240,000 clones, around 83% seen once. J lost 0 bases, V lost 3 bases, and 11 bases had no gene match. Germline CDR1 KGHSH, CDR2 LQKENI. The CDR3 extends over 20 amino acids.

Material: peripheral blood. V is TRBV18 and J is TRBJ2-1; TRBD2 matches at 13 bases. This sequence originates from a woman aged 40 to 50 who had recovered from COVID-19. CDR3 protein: CASSPFEGTSGMSSYNEQFF. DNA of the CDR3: TGTGCCAGCTCACCGTTTGAGGGGACTAGCGGGATGAGCTCCTACAATGAGCAGTTCTTC.